The 19 T cell receptor beta chains in this list originate from one sample, sequenced in a study of blood T cell repertoires in COVID-19. The table came from immunoSEQ multiplex PCR; TCRdb's copy has only in-frame clones and leaves some out. The sample lists 300,000 to 400,000 clones; more than 85% were seen once. Source material: peripheral blood. The receptor set was obtained from a human donor in a cohort sampled during active COVID-19.

The V gene is TRBV6-5, the J gene TRBJ2-1; 7 nucleotides align to TRBD1. The germline gives CDR1 MNHEY, CDR2 SVGAGI. The ends lost 5 bases at V and 4 bases at J; junction bases unmatched: 8. The CDR3 runs 15 residues. The CDR3 coding sequence is TGTGCCAGCAGTCTTATACTGACAGGGTACAATGAGCAGTTCTTC. Residues: CASSLILTGYNEQFF.

The chain links TRBV2 to TRBJ1-5, with TRBD1 matching 9 bases. Germline lookup yields CDR1 SNHLY and CDR2 FYNNEI. The CDR3 totals 15 residues. With 7 bases clipped from V and 5 bases from J, the junction kept 9 bases outside the gene matches. CDR3 sequence: CASTRGQGRHQPQHF. CDR3 nucleotides: TGTGCCAGCACCCGGGGACAGGGTAGGCATCAGCCCCAGCATTTT.

The chain is built from TRBV7-9 and TRBJ2-1, with TRBD1 as a possible D gene (6 bases). Per the germline V gene, CDR1 is SEHNR and CDR2 is FQNEAQ (reference sequence). The V end lost 6 bases, the J end lost 4 bases, and 10 bases lay between the germline ends. This CDR3 contains 13 residues. The CDR3 DNA sequence: TGTGCCAGCAGTCGGGACACTTACAATGAGCAGTTCTTC. This sequence encodes CASSRDTYNEQFF.

The rearrangement joins TRBV19 to TRBJ2-1, with 10 bases that match TRBD2. Germline CDR1 LNHDA, CDR2 SQIVND (reference sequence). The ends lost 5 bases at V and 13 bases at J; junction bases unmatched: 17. The CDR3 has 16 amino acids. CDR3 coding DNA: TGTGCCAGTAGTCTCAAAGGTATAGCGGGGGGAGTGGAACAGTTCTTC. Its protein is CASSLKGIAGGVEQFF. The variable domain in full, with the rest retrieved from reference TRBV19 and TRBJ2-1, is DGGITQSPKYLFRKEGQNVTLSCEQNLNHDAMYWYRQDPGQGLRLIYYSQIVNDFQKGDIAEGYSVSREKKESFPLTVTSAQKNPTAFYLCASSLKGIAGGVEQFFGPGTRLTVL.

In its sample, this clone was seen once. The chain couples TRBV10-3 to TRBJ1-1; D ambiguous. The CDR3 runs 12 residues. CDR1 and CDR2 (germline): ENHRY, SYGVKD. The ends were cut back, 4 bases at V and 10 bases at J, with 13 bases in the middle. The CDR3 loop reads CAISVGLEGAFF. CDR3 nucleotides: TGTGCCATCAGTGTCGGCTTAGAGGGAGCTTTCTTT.

The chain recombines TRBV30 with TRBJ1-2; weak D call: TRBD1 (6 bases). The CDR3 is 14 residues long. The germline CDR1 and CDR2 sequences are GTSNPN and SVGIG (reference sequence). With 1 base removed from V and 4 bases from J, the gap between germline ends came to 13 bases. The CDR3 protein is CAWSATGRRYGYTF. CDR3 nucleotides: TGTGCCTGGAGTGCGACAGGAAGACGCTATGGCTACACCTTC.

The chain carries TRBV25-1 and TRBJ2-7; the D gene is possibly TRBD1 (5 bases). This CDR3 has 14 residues. V lost 2 bases to trimming and J lost 5 bases, with 13 bases between them. CDR1 MGHDK and CDR2 SYGVNS come from the germline V gene. The CDR3 sequence: CASSELLGLNEQYF. The CDR3 nucleotides are TGTGCCAGCAGTGAACTATTGGGGCTTAACGAGCAGTACTTC.

This chain joins TRBV7-2 and TRBJ2-2; D may be TRBD2 (5 bases). The CDR3 runs 13 residues. Germline values: CDR1 SGHTA, CDR2 FQGNSA. V was cut by 4 bases and J by 5 bases, with 8 bases left in between. This CDR3 is CASSSRRTGELFF. The CDR3 bases are TGTGCCAGCAGCTCAAGGAGGACCGGGGAGCTGTTTTTT.

This rearrangement joins TRBV9 to TRBJ2-5, with D possibly being TRBD2 (5 bases). V was trimmed by 3 bases and J by 5 bases, leaving 14 bases between them. Germline V gene lookup returns CDR1 SGDLS and CDR2 YYNGEE. The CDR3 is made up of 14 amino acids. The CDR3 loop reads CASSGTSTGETQYF. The CDR3 DNA reads TGTGCCAGCAGCGGAACCTCGACGGGGGAGACCCAGTACTTC.

This rearrangement joins TRBV4-1 to TRBJ2-1, with 7 nucleotides matching TRBD1. With 5 bases clipped from V and 3 bases from J, the junction kept 13 bases outside the gene matches. The CDR3 consists of 17 residues. Germline lookup yields CDR1 MGHRA and CDR2 YSYEKL. The CDR3 loop is CASSTIFPGQSYNEQFF. CDR3 coding DNA: TGCGCCAGCAGCACGATTTTTCCGGGACAGAGCTACAATGAGCAGTTCTTC.

This chain uses TRBV30 with TRBJ1-6, with a tentative D call TRBD1 (6 bases). The length of the CDR3 is 15 residues. The germline V gene has CDR1 GTSNPN and CDR2 SVGIG (reference sequence). The V and J ends lost 0 bases and 5 bases respectively, with 11 bases between them. CDR3 protein: CAWSVLNRDNSPLHF. Written as DNA, the CDR3 is TGTGCCTGGAGTGTACTTAACAGGGATAATTCACCCCTCCACTTT.

This clone was counted once. The rearrangement uses TRBV27 and TRBJ2-1; a possible D gene is TRBD1 (6 bases). Trimming left V 2 bases short and J 2 bases short, with 10 bases between. The CDR3 runs to 15 residues. Germline V lookup: CDR1 MNHEY, CDR2 SMNVEV (reference sequence). DNA of the CDR3: TGTGCCAGCAGTTTAGGGGGCGTCGCCTACAATGAGCAGTTCTTC. It encodes CASSLGGVAYNEQFF.

The chain is built from TRBV5-1 and TRBJ2-5, with 10 bases lining up with TRBD2. CDR1 SGHRS and CDR2 YFSETQ come from the germline V gene. Losses at the gene ends were 0 bases for V and 0 bases for J; bases not matched to a gene: 2. The CDR3 loop spans 16 amino acids. In DNA, the CDR3 is TGCGCCAGCAGCTTGGGTCTAGCGGGGGACCAAGAGACCCAGTACTTC. Translated: CASSLGLAGDQETQYF.

The V call is TRBV28, the J call TRBJ2-1, with 13 positions matching TRBD2. The trim removed 6 bases at V and 5 bases at J, leaving 1 base unmatched. Germline assignment: CDR1 MDHEN and CDR2 SYDVKM. CDR3 length: 14 residues. Here the CDR3 reads CASSGLAGDNEQFF. CDR3 nucleotides: TGTGCCAGCAGCGGACTAGCGGGAGACAATGAGCAGTTCTTC. The entire variable domain, with the rest obtained from reference TRBV28 and TRBJ2-1, is as follows: DVKVTQSSRYLVKRTGEKVFLECVQDMDHENMFWYRQDPGLGLRLIYFSYDVKMKEKGDIPEGYSVSREKKERFSLILESASTNQTSMYLCASSGLAGDNEQFFGPGTRLTVL.

The V and J genes are TRBV30 and TRBJ2-7; 8 bases line up with TRBD2. The ends lost 1 base at V and 2 bases at J; junction bases unmatched: 7. Germline CDR1 reads GTSNPN; CDR2 reads SVGIG (reference sequence). CDR3 length: 15 amino acids. The CDR3 loop reads CAWSDRREAPYEQYF. The DNA of the CDR3 is TGTGCCTGGAGTGATAGGCGGGAGGCCCCCTACGAGCAGTACTTC.

The rearrangement uses TRBV5-4 and TRBJ2-5, with TRBD2 identical over 7 bases. The CDR3 covers 15 residues. The V and J ends lost 4 bases and 1 base, in that order; junction bases with no gene match: 7. Germline CDR1 reads SGHNT; CDR2 reads YYREEE (reference sequence). The CDR3: CASSGRAGSQETQYF. The CDR3 DNA is TGTGCCAGCAGCGGGAGGGCGGGGTCCCAAGAGACCCAGTACTTC.

V is TRBV24-1 and J is TRBJ2-2; 10 nucleotides agree with TRBD2. The CDR3 sequence is 17 residues long. J gave up 1 base and V 4 bases, and 5 bases lay outside the gene matches. From germline, CDR1 is KGHDR and CDR2 SFDVKD. CDR3 region: CATSDPSGRGNTGELFF. The CDR3 nucleotides read TGTGCCACCAGTGACCCTAGCGGGAGAGGGAACACCGGGGAGCTGTTTTTT.

This chain uses TRBV2 with TRBJ2-5; 10 nucleotides align to TRBD2. Germline V gene sequence: CDR1 SNHLY, CDR2 FYNNEI. The CDR3 has 15 residues. The V segment lost 6 bases and the J segment 5 bases; nucleotides outside the gene matches: 9. This CDR3 reads CASRQSLAGVETQYF. The DNA of the CDR3 is TGTGCCAGCAGGCAAAGTCTAGCGGGGGTGGAGACCCAGTACTTC.

The rearrangement links TRBV20-1 to TRBJ1-1, with 9 bases identical to TRBD1. The CDR3 loop spans 15 amino acids. Germline V gives CDR1 DFQATT, CDR2 SNEGSKA (reference sequence). J gave up 5 bases and V 3 bases, and 10 bases lay outside the gene matches. As DNA, the CDR3 is TGCAGTGCTAGTATCCCCCGACAGGGGGAGACTGAAGCTTTCTTT. Its protein is CSASIPRQGETEAFF.